The subject of this entry is one T cell receptor beta chain. These data originate in a study of blood T cell repertoires in COVID-19. Study background: The origin of the acute and convalescent COVID-19 samples was the United States, Italy and Spain. Sample material is recorded as cDNA or gDNA derived from T cells, B-cell-depleted T cells, or PBMCs.

In the source study's methods: Estimation of nucleated cell counts was performed using reference gene primer amplification. This table comes from immunoSEQ multiplex PCR, and its TCRdb copy is limited to in-frame clones, with some not included. D and trimming were read from the DNA, whereas the V and J calls and clone size are those reported in that table. The data hold 370,000 or so clones, with roughly 80% observed a single time. The receptor was isolated from a human donor with acute or convalescent COVID-19. The donor label of this sample is uncertain. Sample: peripheral blood.

The CDR3 spells CASSTGGRLNSPLHF. CDR3 DNA sequence: TGTGCCAGCAGTACAGGGGGGAGGTTAAATTCACCCCTCCACTTT. The V call is TRBV28, the J call TRBJ1-6, with 8 bases aligning to TRBD1. The V gene's germline CDR1 is MDHEN and CDR2 SYDVKM. CDR3 size: 15 residues. With V trimmed by 5 bases and J by 7 bases, 7 bases remained unmatched.